Listed here are 26 T cell receptor beta chains from one sample, sequenced in a study of spatial heterogeneity in lung cancer. One entry per CDR3 protein results from TCRdb running MiXCR on the 5' RACE reads. In the table there are over 10,000 distinct CDR3 sequences, about 6% of which are singletons. Time point in this sample: sample taken at primary tumor resection. Their specific antigens are unknown. Findings and caveats of the study: Tumors with more nonsynonymous mutations had more expanded intratumoral alpha and beta TCRs.

The source material was lung tumor tissue, sampled at surgery. The origin of the receptors is a female donor with early-stage non-small cell lung cancer.

This clonotype was observed at least ten times. A library prepared for alpha chains yielded this beta chain as an off-target read; its size is of little meaning. The chain combines TRBV10-2 with TRBJ2-4; 7 positions match TRBD1. The J segment lost 5 bases and the V segment lost 4 bases, leaving 2 bases of the junction unmatched. Germline CDR1 reads WSHSY; CDR2 reads SAAADI. The CDR3 consists of 13 residues. The CDR3 DNA sequence: TGCGCCAGCAGTGCTAGGGGGCAAAACATTCAGTACTTC. This translates into CASSARGQNIQYF.

This clonotype appeared many times. An end of the junction differs from the germline gene, which may be a read error. Since it is a stray read in a library aimed at alpha chains, this beta chain has a size that is not meaningful. The chain recombines TRBV12-3 or TRBV12-4 with TRBJ1-5; the D is unclear. This CDR3 is 12 amino acids long. CDR3 DNA: TGTGCCAGCAGTTTTAGCACTCAGCCCCAGCATTTT. Residues: CASSFSTQPQHF.

In its sample, this clonotype was seen many times. This beta chain appears as a stray read in a library generated for alpha chains; its size is not informative. The genes are TRBV5-1 and TRBJ1-2; D possibly corresponds to TRBD1 (5 bases). V lost 1 base, J lost 6 bases, and 25 bases lay in between. This CDR3 comprises 18 residues. Germline CDR1 reads SGHRS; CDR2 reads YFSETQ. DNA for the CDR3: TGCGCCAGCAGCTTGAAATGGCTAGCGGGGACGCCAAGCCATGGCTACACCTTC. It codes for CASSLKWLAGTPSHGYTF.

This clonotype is categorized as large. Found in a library prepared for alpha chains, this beta chain is an off-target read, and its abundance has little meaning. The chain combines TRBV7-2 with TRBJ2-1; 9 nucleotides match TRBD2. The germline CDR1 and CDR2 sequences are SGHTA and FQGNSA. The CDR3 is 14 amino acids. Losses at the gene ends were 6 bases for V and 9 bases for J; bases not matched to a gene: 9. This CDR3 is CASRNSGGSGEQFF. The CDR3 region has the DNA TGTGCCAGCAGAAATAGCGGGGGATCGGGTGAGCAGTTCTTC. The variable domain in full, completed from reference TRBV7-2 and TRBJ2-1, reads GAGVSQSPSNKVTEKGKDVELRCDPISGHTALYWYRQSLGQGLEFLIYFQGNSAPDKSGLPSDRFSAERTGGSVSTLTIQRTQQEDSAVYLCASRNSGGSGEQFFGPGTRLTVL.

This clonotype has ten or more counts. Little can be read into the size of this beta chain, an off-target read in a library designed for alpha chains. V gene TRBV6-2 or TRBV6-3 combines with J gene TRBJ2-7, with TRBD1 identical over 9 bases. V shed 2 bases and J 3 bases; nucleotides not matched to a gene: 11. The CDR3 totals 17 residues. Germline CDR1 and CDR2: MNHEY and SVGEGT. The CDR3 here is CASSYPYRGRVIYEQYF. The CDR3 DNA reads TGTGCCAGCAGTTACCCCTACAGGGGGCGGGTTATCTACGAGCAGTACTTC.

This clonotype showed up many times. The library was built for alpha chains, so this beta chain is an off-target read and its size means little. The rearrangement joins TRBV12-3 or TRBV12-4 to TRBJ2-3; 15 bases are shared with TRBD2. This CDR3 is 16 amino acids long. The trim removed 4 bases at V and 5 bases at J, leaving 4 bases unmatched. The CDR3, as DNA: TGTGCCAGCAGTTCCGGACTAGCGGGGGGGCTAGATACGCAGTATTTT. It yields the protein CASSSGLAGGLDTQYF.

This clonotype was counted ten times or more. Being off target in a library aimed at alpha chains, this beta chain has a size of little meaning. This chain links TRBV11-1 with TRBJ2-5, with D hard to call. The CDR3 is 14 residues long. The germline V gene has CDR1 SGHAT and CDR2 FQDESV (reference sequence). The V end was cut by 3 bases, the J end by 0 bases, with 8 bases between. CDR3 loop: CASSFLGYQETQYF. The CDR3 bases are TGTGCCAGCAGCTTTCTCGGATACCAAGAGACCCAGTACTTC.

This clonotype showed up many times. This beta chain came through as a stray read in a library set up for alpha chains, and its size says little. The V gene is TRBV4-1, the J gene TRBJ1-5; 8 bases fit TRBD1. Looked up from germline, CDR1 is MGHRA and CDR2 is YSYEKL. V was clipped by 2 bases and J by 1 base; unmatched bases: 4. The CDR3 covers 16 residues. The CDR3 DNA reads as TGCGCCAGCAGCCAACCAGGGGGCTTGAGCAATCAGCCCCAGCATTTT. This sequence encodes CASSQPGGLSNQPQHF.

Many counts were recorded for this clonotype. This beta chain slipped into a library made for alpha chains as a stray read, so its size is not meaningful. The chain carries TRBV3-1 and TRBJ1-1; D remains ambiguous. V lost 1 base and J lost 3, with 18 bases in between. Germline CDR1 is LGHDT and CDR2 is YNNKEL (reference sequence). The CDR3 sequence is 17 residues long. CDR3 protein: CASSQGTYKAGDTEAFF. The CDR3 region has the DNA TGTGCCAGCAGCCAAGGGACTTACAAAGCCGGGGACACTGAAGCTTTCTTT.

This clonotype was recorded at least ten times. This beta chain turned up in a library designed for alpha chains; as an off-target read, its abundance says little. The gene calls are TRBV7-3 and TRBJ2-3; D not certain. This CDR3 spans 12 amino acids. Germline-derived CDR1 and CDR2 are SGHTA and FQGTGA. The V end lost 3 bases, the J end lost 5 bases, and 6 bases lay between the germline ends. CDR3 sequence (DNA): TGTGCCAGCAGCTTCGCAGGAGATACGCAGTATTTT. Translating gives CASSFAGDTQYF.

This clonotype was detected ten times or more. This beta chain lies outside the target of a library built for alpha chains; its clone size means little. This chain uses TRBV6-5 with TRBJ2-3; 13 bases fit TRBD2. V shed 5 bases, J shed 3 bases, and the junction held 8 bases outside the gene matches. This CDR3 is built from 17 residues. Germline loops: CDR1 MNHEY, CDR2 SVGAGI. The CDR3 here is CASSPVRLAGGTDTQYF. The CDR3 nucleotides read TGTGCCAGCAGTCCCGTTCGACTAGCGGGGGGAACAGATACGCAGTATTTT.

Ten or more counts support this clonotype. Being off target in a library aimed at alpha chains, this beta chain has a size of little meaning. The chain carries TRBV20-1 and TRBJ2-4; 10 bases are shared with TRBD2. V lost 1 base and J lost 2; bases outside the gene matches: 5. In germline, CDR1 is DFQATT, CDR2 SNEGSKA (reference sequence). There are 16 residues in the CDR3. The CDR3 DNA follows: TGCAGTGCTAGAGTAGCGGGGGGAGGACCCAAAAACATTCAGTACTTC. This codes for CSARVAGGGPKNIQYF.

This clonotype is labeled medium-sized. This beta chain is a stray sequence in a library constructed for alpha chains; its clone size is not meaningful. This rearrangement joins TRBV15 to TRBJ1-2; TRBD1 might be the D (6 bases). Germline assignment: CDR1 LNHNV and CDR2 YYDKDF (reference sequence). V dropped 5 bases and J dropped 0 bases, with 13 bases sitting between them. This CDR3 is 15 amino acids long. The CDR3 DNA follows: TGTGCCACCAGCGGAAGGGGGTCGACTAACTATGGCTACACCTTC. Its protein product is CATSGRGSTNYGYTF.

This clonotype was detected ten times or more. This beta chain slipped into a library made for alpha chains as a stray read, so its size is not meaningful. V is TRBV2 and J is TRBJ2-2; 10 nucleotides agree with TRBD1. The CDR3 has 14 amino acids. CDR1 is SNHLY, CDR2 FYNNEI, per germline. The V and J ends lost 7 bases and 4 bases, in that order; junction bases with no gene match: 3. This chain's CDR3 is CASTWTGGTGELFF. Here the CDR3 DNA reads TGTGCCAGCACCTGGACAGGGGGCACCGGGGAGCTGTTTTTT.

Points on this clonotype: For a library built for alpha chains, this beta chain is a stray read; little rests on its size. The chain recombines TRBV12-3 or TRBV12-4 with TRBJ2-5; the D call may be TRBD1 or TRBD2 (5 bases each). The CDR3 sequence is 13 residues long. V shed 5 bases and J shed 3 bases, with 10 bases lying between them. The CDR3 protein is CASSAGTKETQYF. CDR3 nucleotides: TGTGCCAGCAGTGCCGGGACCAAAGAGACCCAGTACTTC.

At least ten counts were recorded for this clonotype. This beta chain turned up in a library designed for alpha chains; as an off-target read, its abundance says little. The V and J genes are TRBV20-1 and TRBJ2-3; 8 bases match TRBD1. With V trimmed by 6 bases and J by 7 bases, 9 bases remained unmatched. The CDR3 contains 13 residues. Germline V CDR1 and CDR2: DFQATT, SNEGSKA (reference sequence). This CDR3 is CSATGQELNTQYF. In nucleotides, the CDR3 is TGCAGTGCAACGGGACAGGAATTAAATACGCAGTATTTT.

By proportion, this clonotype is medium-sized. This beta chain is off target for a library built for alpha chains, so its abundance means little. This sequence joins TRBV7-2 and TRBJ1-2; D is perhaps TRBD1 (5 bases). The CDR3 has 16 amino acids. V gave up 3 bases and J gave up 2 bases, with 16 bases separating them. Per the germline V gene, CDR1 is SGHTA and CDR2 is FQGNSA. CDR3 sequence (DNA): TGTGCCAGCAGCTTTGGCAGGGCGACCCTCAACTATGGCTACACCTTC. This gives the protein CASSFGRATLNYGYTF.

This clonotype turned up a few times. A library prepared for alpha chains yielded this beta chain as an off-target read; its size is of little meaning. This sequence joins TRBV5-6 and TRBJ2-2, with a weak D call TRBD2 (5 bases). Deletions cut 0 bases from V and 6 bases from J, with 12 bases between. This CDR3 is built from 15 residues. The germline CDR1 and CDR2 sequences are SGHDT and YYEEEE. CDR3 loop: CASSLVLGSPGELFF. The CDR3, as DNA: TGTGCCAGCAGCTTGGTATTGGGGAGTCCCGGGGAGCTGTTTTTT.

By share, this clonotype ranks as medium-sized (0.01 to 0.1%). This beta chain represents an off-target read in a library built for alpha chains; its size is of limited meaning. This sequence joins TRBV11-1 and TRBJ2-5, with D unresolved. The CDR3 has 13 amino acids. Per germline, CDR1 SGHAT and CDR2 FQDESV (reference sequence). The V and J ends lost 3 bases and 2 bases respectively, with 7 bases between them. The CDR3 loop is CASSFQAQETQYF. CDR3 nucleotide sequence: TGTGCCAGCAGCTTTCAGGCGCAAGAGACCCAGTACTTC.

This clonotype came up many times. The library was built for alpha chains, so this beta chain is an off-target read and its size means little. The V and J genes are TRBV2 and TRBJ2-7, with TRBD1 matching 8 bases. From germline, CDR1 is SNHLY and CDR2 FYNNEI. With 0 bases clipped from V and 4 bases from J, the junction kept 11 bases outside the gene matches. This CDR3 spans 17 amino acids. In DNA, the CDR3 is TGTGCCAGCAGTGAAGCGCTTCCGCAGGGGGCATGGTACGAGCAGTACTTC. Translated: CASSEALPQGAWYEQYF.

This clonotype was found many times. Because this beta chain is a stray read in a library intended to capture alpha chains, its abundance should not be given much weight. The V call is TRBV5-1, the J call TRBJ1-1; TRBD1 is a possible D gene (5 bases). This CDR3 has 14 amino acids. Trimming cost V 5 bases and J 5 bases, with 16 bases left between them. Germline V gene lookup returns CDR1 SGHRS and CDR2 YFSETQ. CDR3 sequence (DNA): TGCGCCAGCAGGCAAGGTAGAACAGGAACTGAAGCTTTCTTT. The encoded protein is CASRQGRTGTEAFF.

This clonotype was seen ten or more times. This beta chain lies outside the target of a library built for alpha chains; its clone size means little. The genes are TRBV4-2 and TRBJ1-2; possible D gene TRBD1, 5 bases. Germline CDR1 and CDR2: LGHNA and YNFKEQ. V lost 0 bases and J 4 bases, leaving 15 bases between the germline ends. This CDR3 has 16 residues. The CDR3 here is CASSQDWRQLVYGYTF. The CDR3 DNA reads TGTGCCAGCAGCCAAGATTGGAGACAGCTGGTCTATGGCTACACCTTC.

This clonotype was observed many times. This beta chain is off target for a library built for alpha chains, so its abundance means little. The chain uses TRBV7-9 and TRBJ1-5, with a weak D call TRBD1 (6 bases). The V gene's germline CDR1 is SEHNR and CDR2 FQNEAQ (reference sequence). Trimming took off 5 bases at V and 1 base at J, with 12 bases between the two ends. The CDR3 is 15 amino acids. CDR3 sequence (DNA): TGTGCCAGCAGCGTCACAGGGTCGAGCAATCAGCCCCAGCATTTT. This sequence encodes CASSVTGSSNQPQHF.

This clonotype was found many times. The library was built for alpha chains, so this beta chain is an off-target read and its size means little. The rearrangement links TRBV12-3 or TRBV12-4 to TRBJ1-2; 8 bases fit TRBD1. This CDR3 comprises 14 residues. After removal of 4 bases from V and 4 bases from J, the junction contained 5 bases not matched to a gene. The CDR3 reads CASSSQGATYGYTF. CDR3 in DNA: TGTGCCAGCAGTTCCCAGGGGGCTACCTATGGCTACACCTTC.

About this clonotype: This beta chain lies outside the target of a library built for alpha chains; its clone size means little. This chain joins TRBV20-1 and TRBJ1-4; a weak D match, TRBD1 (6 bases). The CDR3 length is 13 residues. Trimming pared 5 bases from V and 10 bases from J, leaving 17 bases between. Germline assignment: CDR1 DFQATT and CDR2 SNEGSKA (reference sequence). The CDR3 nucleotides read TGCAGTGCTTTAGACAGGAGGTTTCCAAAACTGTTTTTT. Its protein product is CSALDRRFPKLFF.

This clonotype occurred many times. This beta chain slipped into a library made for alpha chains as a stray read, so its size is not meaningful. The chain couples TRBV7-6 to TRBJ2-2; 8 bases match TRBD1. The V gene end was trimmed by 1 base and the J gene end by 1 base; junction bases not matched to a gene: 5. CDR1 and CDR2 from the germline V gene are SGHVS and FNYEAQ. This CDR3 region has 17 residues. The CDR3 here is CASSLGPGTGNTGELFF. The CDR3 nucleotides read TGTGCCAGCAGCTTAGGTCCCGGGACAGGGAACACCGGGGAGCTGTTTTTT.